The 5 T cell receptor beta chains reported below all come from one sample, sequenced in a study of molecular identifiers for immune sequencing clone quantification. Via MiXCR, TCRdb re-called the PCR reads, giving one row per CDR3 protein. The sample has hundreds of thousands of distinct CDR3 sequences; roughly a quarter are singletons. Sample: naive CD8+ T cells from blood, with Jurkat cell RNA spiked in. The subset was: FACS-sorted CD8+CD4-CCR7+CD45RA+ naive T cells. The receptors stem from a human donor in good health. Some libraries in this study had Jurkat cell RNA spiked in.

The rearrangement links TRBV27 to TRBJ2-7, with D perhaps TRBD2 (6 bases). This CDR3 has 15 amino acids. Germline assignment: CDR1 MNHEY and CDR2 SMNVEV (reference sequence). Trimming took 0 bases from V and 1 from J, leaving 10 bases between them. DNA of the CDR3: TGTGCCAGCAGTTTATCGAAAGGGACTTCCTACGAGCAGTACTTC. This sequence encodes CASSLSKGTSYEQYF.

This clonotype was observed a handful of times. The chain links TRBV9 to TRBJ2-3; D gene unclear. The V and J ends lost 2 bases and 2 bases respectively, with 6 bases between them. This CDR3 has 13 amino acids. The germline V gene encodes CDR1 SGDLS and CDR2 YYNGEE. Here the CDR3 reads CASSVLNTDTQYF. In DNA, the CDR3 is TGTGCCAGCAGCGTGCTGAACACAGATACGCAGTATTTT. The full variable domain, rest sourced from reference TRBV9 and TRBJ2-3, is DSGVTQTPKHLITATGQRVTLRCSPRSGDLSVYWYQQSLDQGLQFLIQYYNGEERAKGNILERFSAQQFPDLHSELNLSSLELGDSALYFCASSVLNTDTQYFGPGTRLTVL.

This clonotype was observed many times. The chain links TRBV7-9 to TRBJ1-5; D is ambiguous. Trimming pared 4 bases from V and 7 bases from J, leaving 8 bases between. CDR3 size: 12 residues. Looked up from germline, CDR1 is SEHNR and CDR2 is FQNEAQ (reference sequence). The DNA for the CDR3 is TGTGCCAGCAGCTCCTCCATACAGCCCCAGCATTTT. Encoded protein: CASSSSIQPQHF.

J is TRBJ2-3 and V is TRBV20-1, with 9 bases matching TRBD2. The junction had 6 bases not matched to a gene; V was cut back by 1 base and J by 1 base. There are 16 residues in the CDR3. CDR1 and CDR2 (germline): DFQATT, SNEGSKA (reference sequence). CDR3 region: CSARGQTSGRTDTQYF. CDR3 coding DNA: TGCAGTGCTAGAGGTCAGACTAGCGGTCGCACAGATACGCAGTATTTT.

Notes on this clonotype: This may stem from a read error, because a much larger clone lies one nucleotide away. The genes are TRBV7-9 and TRBJ2-2; 7 bases fit TRBD2. Germline values: CDR1 SEHNR, CDR2 FQNEAQ (reference sequence). This CDR3 is 15 amino acids long. The CDR3 region has the DNA TGTGCCAGGAGCTTAGCGGCTAGCGGACGGGCGGAGCTGTTTTTT. Its protein product is CARSLAASGRAELFF.